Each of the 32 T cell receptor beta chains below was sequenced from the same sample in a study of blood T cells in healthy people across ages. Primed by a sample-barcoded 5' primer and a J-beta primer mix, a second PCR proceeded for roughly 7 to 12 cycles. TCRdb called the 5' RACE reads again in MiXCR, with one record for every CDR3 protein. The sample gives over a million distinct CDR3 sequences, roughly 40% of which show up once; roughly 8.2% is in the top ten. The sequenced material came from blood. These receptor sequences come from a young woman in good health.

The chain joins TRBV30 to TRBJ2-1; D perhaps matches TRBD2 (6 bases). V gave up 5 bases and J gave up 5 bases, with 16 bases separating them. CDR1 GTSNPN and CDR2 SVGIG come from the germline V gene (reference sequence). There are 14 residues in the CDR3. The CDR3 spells CAWDNGSPDNEQFF. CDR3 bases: TGTGCCTGGGATAACGGGAGTCCCGACAATGAGCAGTTCTTC.

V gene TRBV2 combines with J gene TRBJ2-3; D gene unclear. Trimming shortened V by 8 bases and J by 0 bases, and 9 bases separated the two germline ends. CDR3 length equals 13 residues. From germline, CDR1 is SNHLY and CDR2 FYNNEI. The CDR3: CASRSDSTDTQYF. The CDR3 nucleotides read TGTGCCAGCCGATCTGACAGCACAGATACGCAGTATTTT.

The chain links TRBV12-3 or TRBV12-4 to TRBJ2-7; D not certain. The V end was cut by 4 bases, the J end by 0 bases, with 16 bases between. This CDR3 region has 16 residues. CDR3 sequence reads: CASSSGRGLSSYEQYF. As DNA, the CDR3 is TGTGCCAGCAGTTCAGGACGAGGATTAAGCTCCTACGAGCAGTACTTC.

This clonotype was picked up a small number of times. For the CDR3, the DNA is TGCAGTGCTATTCCTCGGCGGAGAAACAATGAGCAGTTCTTC. It is translated as CSAIPRRRNNEQFF. This chain joins TRBV20-1 and TRBJ2-1; D call uncertain. The CDR3 covers 14 residues. V was shortened by 4 bases and J by 5 bases, with 15 bases between the two germline ends. Germline CDR1 reads DFQATT; CDR2 reads SNEGSKA (reference sequence).

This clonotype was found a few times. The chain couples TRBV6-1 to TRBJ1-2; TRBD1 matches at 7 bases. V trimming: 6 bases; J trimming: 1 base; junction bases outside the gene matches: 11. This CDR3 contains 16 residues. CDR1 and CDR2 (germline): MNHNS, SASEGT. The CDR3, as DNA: TGTGCCAGCAGACCCCGGGACAGTGCGATTAACTATGGCTACACCTTC. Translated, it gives CASRPRDSAINYGYTF.

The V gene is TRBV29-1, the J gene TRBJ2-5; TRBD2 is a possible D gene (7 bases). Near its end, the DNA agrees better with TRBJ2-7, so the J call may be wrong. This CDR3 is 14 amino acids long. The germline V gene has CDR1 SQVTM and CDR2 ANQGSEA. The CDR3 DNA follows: TGCAGCGTTTCTCGCCAATCGGGGGGCGGCGAGCAGTACTTC. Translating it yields CSVSRQSGGGEQYF.

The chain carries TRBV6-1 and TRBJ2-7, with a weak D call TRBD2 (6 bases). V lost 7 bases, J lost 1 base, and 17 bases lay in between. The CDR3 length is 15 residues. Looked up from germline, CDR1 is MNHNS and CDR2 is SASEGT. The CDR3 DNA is TGTGCCAGCACTCAAACGGTCGGGAGTTCCTACGAGCAGTACTTC. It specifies CASTQTVGSSYEQYF.

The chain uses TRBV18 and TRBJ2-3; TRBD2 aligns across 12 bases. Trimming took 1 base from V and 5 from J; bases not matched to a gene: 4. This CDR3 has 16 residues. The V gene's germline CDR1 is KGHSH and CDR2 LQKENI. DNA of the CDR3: TGTGCCAGCTCACCACGGGGACTAGCGGGTGGAGATACGCAGTATTTT. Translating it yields CASSPRGLAGGDTQYF. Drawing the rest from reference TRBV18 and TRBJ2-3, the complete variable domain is NAGVMQNPRHLVRRRGQEARLRCSPMKGHSHVYWYRQLPEEGLKFMVYLQKENIIDESGMPKERFSAEFPKEGPSILRIQQVVRGDSAAYFCASSPRGLAGGDTQYFGPGTRLTVL.

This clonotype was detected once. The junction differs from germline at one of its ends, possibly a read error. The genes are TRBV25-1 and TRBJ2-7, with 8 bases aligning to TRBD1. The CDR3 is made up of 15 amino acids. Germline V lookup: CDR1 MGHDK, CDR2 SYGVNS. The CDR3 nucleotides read TGCGCCAGCAGTGTTGAAGGACAGGGTACCCACGAGCAGTACTTC. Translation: CASSVEGQGTHEQYF.

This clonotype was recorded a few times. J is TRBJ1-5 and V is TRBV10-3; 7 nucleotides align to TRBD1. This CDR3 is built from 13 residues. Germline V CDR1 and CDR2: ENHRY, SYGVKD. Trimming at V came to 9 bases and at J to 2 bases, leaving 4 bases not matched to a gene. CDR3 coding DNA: TGTGCCATACAGGGGTCGGGCAATCAGCCCCAGCATTTT. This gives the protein CAIQGSGNQPQHF.

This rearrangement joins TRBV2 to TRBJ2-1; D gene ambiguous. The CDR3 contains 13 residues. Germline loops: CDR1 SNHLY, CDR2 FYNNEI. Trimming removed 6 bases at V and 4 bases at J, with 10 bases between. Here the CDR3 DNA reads TGTGCCAGCAGAGAGACAAAATACAATGAGCAGTTCTTC. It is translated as CASRETKYNEQFF.

As DNA, the CDR3 is TGTGCCAGCAGCCAGGCCGGCAGTGCCACTGAAGCTTTCTTT. As protein: CASSQAGSATEAFF. The gene calls are TRBV7-9 and TRBJ1-1, with D hard to call. Germline-derived CDR1 and CDR2 are SEHNR and FQNEAQ (reference sequence). Trimming took 5 bases from V and 4 from J, leaving 14 bases between them. The CDR3 is 14 residues long.

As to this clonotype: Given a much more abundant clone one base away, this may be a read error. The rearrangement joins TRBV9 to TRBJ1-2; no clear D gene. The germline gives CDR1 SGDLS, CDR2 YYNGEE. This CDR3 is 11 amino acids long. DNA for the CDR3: TGTGCCAGCAGCAATAACTATGTCTACACCTTC. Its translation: CASSNNYVYTF.

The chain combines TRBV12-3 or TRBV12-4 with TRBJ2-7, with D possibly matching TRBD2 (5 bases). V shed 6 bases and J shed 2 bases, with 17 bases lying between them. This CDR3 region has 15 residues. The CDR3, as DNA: TGTGCCAGCAGCATTGGACGAGCGGAGGCCTACGAGCAGTACTTC. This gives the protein CASSIGRAEAYEQYF.

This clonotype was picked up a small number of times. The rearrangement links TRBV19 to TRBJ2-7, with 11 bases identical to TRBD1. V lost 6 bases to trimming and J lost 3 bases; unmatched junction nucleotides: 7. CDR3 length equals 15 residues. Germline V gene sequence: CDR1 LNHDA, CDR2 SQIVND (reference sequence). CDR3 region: CASRPGQGANYEQYF. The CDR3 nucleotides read TGTGCCAGTAGACCCGGACAGGGGGCCAACTACGAGCAGTACTTC.

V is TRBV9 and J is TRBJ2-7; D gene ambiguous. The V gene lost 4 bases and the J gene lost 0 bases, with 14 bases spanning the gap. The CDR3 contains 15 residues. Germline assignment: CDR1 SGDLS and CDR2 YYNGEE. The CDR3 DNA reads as TGTGCCAGCAGCTCAGACATCACCAGCTCCTACGAGCAGTACTTC. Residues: CASSSDITSSYEQYF.

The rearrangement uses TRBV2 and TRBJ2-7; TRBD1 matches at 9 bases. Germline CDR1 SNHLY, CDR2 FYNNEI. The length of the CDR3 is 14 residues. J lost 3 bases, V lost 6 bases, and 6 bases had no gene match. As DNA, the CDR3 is TGTGCCAGCAGAGCGGACAGGGGTGTCTACGAGCAGTACTTC. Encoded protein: CASRADRGVYEQYF.

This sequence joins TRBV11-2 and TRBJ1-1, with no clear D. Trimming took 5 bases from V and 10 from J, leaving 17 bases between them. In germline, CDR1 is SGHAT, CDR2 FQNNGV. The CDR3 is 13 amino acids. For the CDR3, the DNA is TGTGCCAGCAGCCAAAGGAGGAAGAGCGGAGCTTTCTTT. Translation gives CASSQRRKSGAFF.

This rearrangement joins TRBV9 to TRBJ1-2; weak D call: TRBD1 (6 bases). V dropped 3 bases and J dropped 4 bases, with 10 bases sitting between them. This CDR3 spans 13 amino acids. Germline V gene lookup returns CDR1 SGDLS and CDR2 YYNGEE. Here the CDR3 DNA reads TGTGCCAGCAGCGACGACAGGCCCTATGGCTACACCTTC. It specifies CASSDDRPYGYTF.

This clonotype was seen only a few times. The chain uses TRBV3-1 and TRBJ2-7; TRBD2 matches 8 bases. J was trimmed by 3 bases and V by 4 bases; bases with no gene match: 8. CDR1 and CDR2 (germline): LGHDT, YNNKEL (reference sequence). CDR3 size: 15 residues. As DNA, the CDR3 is TGTGCCAGCAGCCCCGGTATTAGCGGGATCTACGAGCAGTACTTC. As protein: CASSPGISGIYEQYF.

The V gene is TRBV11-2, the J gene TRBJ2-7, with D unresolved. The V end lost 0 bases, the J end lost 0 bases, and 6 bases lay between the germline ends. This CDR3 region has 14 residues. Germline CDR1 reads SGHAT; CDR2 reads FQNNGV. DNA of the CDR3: TGTGCCAGCAGCTTAGATCCGGTCTCCTACGAGCAGTACTTC. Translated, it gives CASSLDPVSYEQYF.

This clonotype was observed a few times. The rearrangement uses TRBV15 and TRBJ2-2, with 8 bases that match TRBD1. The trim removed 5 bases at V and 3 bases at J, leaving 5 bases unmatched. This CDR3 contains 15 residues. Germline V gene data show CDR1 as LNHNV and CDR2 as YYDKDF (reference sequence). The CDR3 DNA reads TGTGCCACCAGCGGAAACAGGGGGTACACCGGGGAGCTGTTTTTT. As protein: CATSGNRGYTGELFF.

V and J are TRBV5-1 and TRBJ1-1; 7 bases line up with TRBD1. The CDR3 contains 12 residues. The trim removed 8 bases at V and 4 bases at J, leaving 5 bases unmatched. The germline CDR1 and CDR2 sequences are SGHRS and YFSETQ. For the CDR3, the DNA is TGCGCCAGTGACAGGGATGGCACTGAAGCTTTCTTT. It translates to CASDRDGTEAFF. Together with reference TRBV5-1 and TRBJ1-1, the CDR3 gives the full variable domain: KAGVTQTPRYLIKTRGQQVTLSCSPISGHRSVSWYQQTPGQGLQFLFEYFSETQRNKGNFPGRFSGRQFSNSRSEMNVSTLELGDSALYLCASDRDGTEAFFGQGTRLTVV.

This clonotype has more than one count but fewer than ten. DNA for the CDR3: TGTGCCAGCAGTAAACGTGGACAGGGTCTCGGTAACACTGAAGCTTTCTTT. Its translation is CASSKRGQGLGNTEAFF. The chain couples TRBV27 to TRBJ1-1, with 8 bases matching TRBD1. There are 17 residues in the CDR3. Germline CDR1 is MNHEY and CDR2 is SMNVEV (reference sequence). The junction had 13 bases not matched to a gene; V was cut back by 5 bases and J by 2 bases.

The CDR3 DNA reads as TGTGCCAGCAGTGTGGTTGGACGGGGGGGCACAGATACGCAGTATTTT. Translating gives CASSVVGRGGTDTQYF. This chain connects TRBV2 to TRBJ2-3; 7 bases fit TRBD2. V trimming: 4 bases; J trimming: 1 base; junction bases outside the gene matches: 8. The CDR3 loop spans 16 amino acids. Germline lookup yields CDR1 SNHLY and CDR2 FYNNEI.

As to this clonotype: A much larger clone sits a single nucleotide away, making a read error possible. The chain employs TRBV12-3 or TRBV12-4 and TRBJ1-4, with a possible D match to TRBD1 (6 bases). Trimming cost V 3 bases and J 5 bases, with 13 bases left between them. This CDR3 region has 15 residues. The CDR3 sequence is CASSLGGRSNEKLFF. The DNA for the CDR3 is TGTGCCAGCAGTTTGGGGGGCAGGTCAAATGAAAAACTGTTTTTT.

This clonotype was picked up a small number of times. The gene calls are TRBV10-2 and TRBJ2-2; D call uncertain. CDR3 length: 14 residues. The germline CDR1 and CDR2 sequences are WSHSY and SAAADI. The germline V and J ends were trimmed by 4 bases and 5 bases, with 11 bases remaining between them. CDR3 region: CASSGAGRTGELFF. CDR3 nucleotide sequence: TGCGCCAGCAGTGGGGCAGGTCGAACCGGGGAGCTGTTTTTT.

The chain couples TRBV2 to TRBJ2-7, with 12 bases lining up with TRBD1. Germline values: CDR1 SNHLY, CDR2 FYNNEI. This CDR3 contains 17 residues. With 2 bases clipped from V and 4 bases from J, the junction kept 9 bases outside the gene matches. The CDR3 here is CASSELGTGGFRYEQYF. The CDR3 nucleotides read TGTGCCAGCAGTGAATTGGGGACAGGGGGCTTTAGGTACGAGCAGTACTTC.

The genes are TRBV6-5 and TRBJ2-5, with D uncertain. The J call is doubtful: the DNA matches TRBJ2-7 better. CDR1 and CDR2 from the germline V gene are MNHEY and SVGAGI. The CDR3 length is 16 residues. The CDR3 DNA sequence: TGTGCCAGCAGTTACGCGCCTCCAAGGGATACCTACGAGCAGTACTTC. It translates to CASSYAPPRDTYEQYF.

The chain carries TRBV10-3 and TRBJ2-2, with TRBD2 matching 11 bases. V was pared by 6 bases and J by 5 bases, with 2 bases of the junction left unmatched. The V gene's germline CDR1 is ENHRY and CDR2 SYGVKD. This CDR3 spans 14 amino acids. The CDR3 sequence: CAISLAGGTGELFF. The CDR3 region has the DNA TGTGCCATCAGCCTAGCGGGAGGTACCGGGGAGCTGTTTTTT.

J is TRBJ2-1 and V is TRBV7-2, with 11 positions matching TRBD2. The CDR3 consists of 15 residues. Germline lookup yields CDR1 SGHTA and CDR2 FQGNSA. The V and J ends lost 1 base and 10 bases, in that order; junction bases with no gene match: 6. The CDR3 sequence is CASSLGLAGGTEQFF. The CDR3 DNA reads TGTGCCAGCAGCTTAGGGCTAGCGGGAGGCACCGAGCAGTTCTTC.

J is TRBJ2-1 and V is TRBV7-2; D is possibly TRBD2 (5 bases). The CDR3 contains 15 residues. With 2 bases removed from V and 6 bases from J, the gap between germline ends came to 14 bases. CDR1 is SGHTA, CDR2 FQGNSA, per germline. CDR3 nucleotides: TGTGCCAGCAGCTTAAGGGAGTACCTGGCCAATGAGCAGTTCTTC. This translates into CASSLREYLANEQFF.